The 21 T cell receptor beta chains below were found in one sample sequenced in a study of blood T cell repertoires in COVID-19. Only in-frame clones appear in the TCRdb table, and some are missing; sequencing was by immunoSEQ multiplex PCR. The profile covers about 84,000 clones, with around three quarters appearing a single time and around 5.8% taken by the ten largest. Sample: peripheral blood. These receptors came from a middle-aged man with active or convalescent COVID-19.

The chain links TRBV30 to TRBJ2-5, with 8 nucleotides matching TRBD2. V trimming: 3 bases; J trimming: 2 bases; junction bases outside the gene matches: 5. The CDR3 length is 14 residues. Germline V gene lookup returns CDR1 GTSNPN and CDR2 SVGIG (reference sequence). The CDR3 DNA follows: TGTGCCTGGAGCGGTTCTAGCGGGCAAGAGACCCAGTACTTC. Translation: CAWSGSSGQETQYF.

This clone was detected only a few times. The V and J genes are TRBV7-2 and TRBJ1-1; a weak D match, TRBD1 (5 bases). The CDR3 loop spans 14 amino acids. V lost 2 bases and J lost 4, with 11 bases in between. Germline CDR1 is SGHTA and CDR2 is FQGNSA. As DNA, the CDR3 is TGTGCCAGCAGCTTAATGGGGGAGGGCACTGAAGCTTTCTTT. Translation: CASSLMGEGTEAFF. Complete variable domain (other parts from reference TRBV7-2 and TRBJ1-1): GAGVSQSPSNKVTEKGKDVELRCDPISGHTALYWYRQSLGQGLEFLIYFQGNSAPDKSGLPSDRFSAERTGGSVSTLTIQRTQQEDSAVYLCASSLMGEGTEAFFGQGTRLTVV.

This clone showed up just a few times. The same CDR3 arises from other DNA sequences in this sample as well. V and J are TRBV6-5 and TRBJ1-5, with D possibly matching TRBD1 (6 bases). There are 14 residues in the CDR3. Germline V gene lookup returns CDR1 MNHEY and CDR2 SVGAGI. Trimming removed 6 bases from V and 3 bases from J, with 12 bases in between. The CDR3 sequence: CASSRGQSNQPQHF. DNA of the CDR3: TGTGCCAGCAGCAGAGGACAGTCCAATCAGCCCCAGCATTTT.

This chain joins TRBV30 and TRBJ2-1; the match to TRBD2 covers 12 bases. V dropped 1 base and J dropped 1; count of bases not matched to a gene: 8. This CDR3 has 18 amino acids. The germline V gene has CDR1 GTSNPN and CDR2 SVGIG (reference sequence). CDR3 sequence: CAWSGLAGGRGSYNEQFF. The CDR3 bases are TGTGCCTGGAGTGGGCTAGCGGGGGGGCGTGGGTCCTACAATGAGCAGTTCTTC.

The chain combines TRBV7-2 with TRBJ2-6; 9 positions agree with TRBD2. The J segment lost 0 bases and the V segment lost 4 bases, leaving 7 bases of the junction unmatched. The CDR3 loop spans 18 amino acids. The germline V gene encodes CDR1 SGHTA and CDR2 FQGNSA. The CDR3 DNA reads TGTGCCAGCAGCTCATTGAGCGGGGGGATCTCTGGGGCCAACGTCCTGACTTTC. Its protein product is CASSSLSGGISGANVLTF.

This chain links TRBV12-5 with TRBJ1-3, with a weak D call TRBD1 (6 bases). This CDR3 is built from 15 residues. Germline assignment: CDR1 LGHNT and CDR2 FRNRAP. V lost 9 bases to trimming and J lost 4 bases, with 19 bases between them. The CDR3 here is CASKPGTSSGNTIYF. The CDR3 coding sequence is TGTGCTAGCAAACCCGGGACATCGTCCGGAAACACCATATATTTT. The full variable domain, its missing parts supplied by reference TRBV12-5 and TRBJ1-3, is DARVTQTPRHKVTEMGQEVTMRCQPILGHNTVFWYRQTMMQGLELLAYFRNRAPLDDSGMPKDRFSAEMPDATLATLKIQPSEPRDSAVYFCASKPGTSSGNTIYFGEGSWLTVV.

The chain's CDR3 is CASRGGSHDYGYTF. The CDR3 DNA reads as TGTGCCAGCAGGGGGGGGTCCCATGACTATGGCTACACCTTC. This sequence joins TRBV25-1 and TRBJ1-2; tentatively, D is TRBD1 (5 bases). CDR1 and CDR2 from the germline V gene are MGHDK and SYGVNS. Trimming shortened V by 6 bases and J by 3 bases, and 14 bases separated the two germline ends. This CDR3 is built from 14 residues.

The chain employs TRBV7-6 and TRBJ2-1, with 9 bases matching TRBD2. V was pared by 4 bases and J by 3 bases, with 10 bases of the junction left unmatched. Germline CDR1 and CDR2: SGHVS and FNYEAQ. The CDR3 extends over 17 amino acids. The CDR3 DNA is TGTGCCAGCAGCTCCTCGCCCCCGCGGGGGGGCTACAATGAGCAGTTCTTC. It codes for CASSSSPPRGGYNEQFF.

For the CDR3, the DNA is TGTGCCAGCAGTACACCGGGGGGGGGCTCCTACGAGCAGTACTTC. Its translation: CASSTPGGGSYEQYF. This sequence joins TRBV6-5 and TRBJ2-7; 8 bases line up with TRBD2. The CDR3 contains 15 residues. Per germline, CDR1 MNHEY and CDR2 SVGAGI. Trimming at V came to 5 bases and at J to 0 bases, leaving 6 bases not matched to a gene.

This clone has more than one count but fewer than ten. The CDR3 spells CASSGPQGSGEKLFF. CDR3 nucleotides: TGTGCCAGCAGCGGACCACAGGGCTCGGGTGAAAAACTGTTTTTT. The V and J genes are TRBV7-9 and TRBJ1-4; TRBD1 might be the D (6 bases). CDR3 size: 15 residues. V lost 5 bases and J 7 bases, leaving 17 bases between the germline ends. Germline V gives CDR1 SEHNR, CDR2 FQNEAQ (reference sequence). Drawing the rest from reference TRBV7-9 and TRBJ1-4, the complete variable domain is DTGVSQNPRHKITKRGQNVTFRCDPISEHNRLYWYRQTLGQGPEFLTYFQNEAQLEKSRLLSDRFSAERPKGSFSTLEIQRTEQGDSAMYLCASSGPQGSGEKLFFGSGTQLSVL.

In its sample, this clone was seen a few times. The V gene is TRBV7-2, the J gene TRBJ2-7; 7 bases agree with TRBD1. Germline V CDR1 and CDR2: SGHTA, FQGNSA. With V trimmed by 4 bases and J by 3 bases, 6 bases remained unmatched. This CDR3 spans 14 amino acids. The CDR3 here is CASSYYGDSYEQYF. CDR3 bases: TGTGCCAGCAGCTATTATGGGGACAGCTACGAGCAGTACTTC.

The V and J genes are TRBV18 and TRBJ2-1; D might be TRBD2 (5 bases). The CDR3 extends over 14 amino acids. Looked up from germline, CDR1 is KGHSH and CDR2 is LQKENI. With 2 bases removed from V and 9 bases from J, the gap between germline ends came to 14 bases. The CDR3 nucleotides read TGTGCCAGCTCACCAGAGGGAACCCGAACTGAGCAGTTCTTC. It is translated as CASSPEGTRTEQFF.

The CDR3: CASSPGTGSTDTQYF. CDR3 sequence (DNA): TGTGCCAGCTCACCGGGGACAGGAAGCACAGATACGCAGTATTTT. V and J are TRBV18 and TRBJ2-3; 8 nucleotides line up with TRBD1. Germline V lookup: CDR1 KGHSH, CDR2 LQKENI. The CDR3 has 15 residues. The V segment lost 3 bases and the J segment 0 bases; nucleotides outside the gene matches: 2.

The chain combines TRBV3-1 (or the pseudogene TRBV3-2) with TRBJ1-6, with D perhaps matching TRBD1 (6 bases). The germline V and J ends were trimmed by 4 bases and 8 bases, with 12 bases remaining between them. Per germline, CDR1 LGHDT and CDR2 YNNKEL (reference sequence). The CDR3 contains 14 residues. CDR3 residues: CASSRQQGHSPLHF. CDR3 nucleotides: TGTGCCAGCAGCCGGCAACAGGGACATTCACCCCTCCACTTT.

The chain has TRBV2 and TRBJ2-5; 8 nucleotides align to TRBD1. Germline CDR1 reads SNHLY; CDR2 reads FYNNEI. This CDR3 comprises 15 residues. The J segment lost 5 bases and the V segment lost 5 bases, leaving 10 bases of the junction unmatched. The CDR3 bases are TGTGCCAGCAGTCAACCCGGACAGGGACGGGAGACCCAGTACTTC. Translated: CASSQPGQGRETQYF.

This chain connects TRBV19 to TRBJ1-2; TRBD1 matches at 9 bases. Germline loops: CDR1 LNHDA, CDR2 SQIVND (reference sequence). The CDR3 length is 14 residues. J lost 6 bases, V lost 6 bases, and 8 bases had no gene match. This CDR3 is CASSVQGARHGYTF. CDR3 nucleotides: TGTGCCAGTAGCGTACAGGGGGCGCGCCATGGCTACACCTTC.

This chain uses TRBV3-1 (or the pseudogene TRBV3-2) with TRBJ2-5; D is unclear. This CDR3 contains 15 residues. The V and J ends lost 1 base and 2 bases respectively, with 11 bases between them. CDR1 is LGHDT and CDR2 is YNNKEL in the germline V gene (reference sequence). CDR3 bases: TGTGCCAGCAGCCAAGCCGAGTGGGCGCAAGAGACCCAGTACTTC. Translated: CASSQAEWAQETQYF.

V is TRBV10-1 and J is TRBJ2-3, with TRBD2 as a possible D gene (5 bases). Trimming shortened V by 2 bases and J by 4 bases, and 13 bases separated the two germline ends. Looked up from germline, CDR1 is WNHNN and CDR2 is SYGVQD (reference sequence). This CDR3 spans 15 amino acids. This CDR3 is CASSERAEDADTQYF. The DNA for the CDR3 is TGCGCCAGCAGTGAGCGGGCGGAGGACGCAGATACGCAGTATTTT.

CDR3 protein: CASSILLGQAYNSPLHF. The CDR3 DNA sequence: TGTGCCAGTAGTATTCTGTTGGGACAGGCCTATAATTCACCCCTCCACTTT. J is TRBJ1-6 and V is TRBV19, with 8 nucleotides matching TRBD1. The trim removed 3 bases at V and 2 bases at J, leaving 6 bases unmatched. This CDR3 is 17 amino acids long. Germline CDR1 LNHDA, CDR2 SQIVND (reference sequence). The variable domain in full, with the rest retrieved from reference TRBV19 and TRBJ1-6, is DGGITQSPKYLFRKEGQNVTLSCEQNLNHDAMYWYRQDPGQGLRLIYYSQIVNDFQKGDIAEGYSVSREKKESFPLTVTSAQKNPTAFYLCASSILLGQAYNSPLHFGNGTRLTVT.

The J gene is TRBJ2-1, the V gene TRBV5-8, with D uncertain. Trimming took 4 bases from V and 0 from J, leaving 11 bases between them. The length of the CDR3 is 15 residues. Germline CDR1 is SGHTS and CDR2 is YDEGEE. The CDR3 reads CASSQHTTSYNEQFF. CDR3 DNA sequence: TGTGCCAGCAGCCAACACACTACCTCCTACAATGAGCAGTTCTTC.

The chain employs TRBV9 and TRBJ2-6; the D is unclear. The length of the CDR3 is 15 residues. Trimming cost V 5 bases and J 4 bases, with 13 bases left between them. CDR1 is SGDLS, CDR2 YYNGEE, per germline. The CDR3 here is CASRFDTSGANVLTF. The CDR3 DNA reads as TGTGCCAGCAGATTCGACACGTCCGGGGCCAACGTCCTGACTTTC.